The clone carrying this T cell receptor beta chain was found many times. What it binds is unknown. A NOSPECS grade of at least 4, a Clinical Activity Score of at least 3 and duration under 3 months were recorded in ophthalmopathy patients. Each 10 ml fresh peripheral blood draw supplied the PBMCs. Amplification of TCR beta CDR3 regions was performed using RNA transcripts as template. TCR CDR3 regions were first amplified by RT-PCR with HTBI primers. TCRdb passed the multiplex PCR reads through MiXCR, listing each CDR3 protein once. In the table there are 400,000 or so distinct CDR3 sequences, approximately 15% of which are singletons. The sample belongs to a study of T cells in Graves' hyperthyroidism and ophthalmopathy. Study as a whole: Peripheral blood sampling occurred at initial diagnosis, before any treatment.

Findings of the study overall: Ophthalmopathy was predicted by the model a median of roughly 6 months ahead of onset.

Sequenced material: blood. This clonotype was sampled from a woman aged 25 to 39 with Graves' ophthalmopathy.

DNA of the CDR3: TGTGCCAGCAGCGTAGAGGGACGGATTACGGTTCGGACTGAAGCTTTCTTT. Its protein is CASSVEGRITVRTEAFF. The chain is built from TRBV9 and TRBJ1-1; D is possibly TRBD1 (5 bases). The length of the CDR3 is 17 residues. Trimming shortened V by 0 bases and J by 5 bases, and 20 bases separated the two germline ends. CDR1 is SGDLS and CDR2 is YYNGEE in the germline V gene.